Below, 20 T cell receptor beta chains from the same sample are listed, as sequenced in a study of T cell responses to AZD1222 COVID-19 vaccine. Assay used: immunoSEQ multiplex PCR; TCRdb lists only in-frame clones, some missing. The data hold some 100,000 clones, with about 86% observed a single time. The sample in question was peripheral blood, obtained on day 0 of AZD1222 vaccination. All receptors come from an adult in good health.

This clone was observed once. V and J are TRBV7-9 and TRBJ1-1, with TRBD1 matching 8 bases. Germline V gene sequence: CDR1 SEHNR, CDR2 FQNEAQ (reference sequence). The CDR3 consists of 15 residues. V lost 4 bases, J lost 5 bases, and 9 bases stayed unmatched. CDR3 sequence reads: CASSYWTGRMTEAFF. The DNA of the CDR3 is TGTGCCAGCAGCTACTGGACAGGGAGGATGACTGAAGCTTTCTTT.

V is TRBV28 and J is TRBJ2-5; TRBD1 matches at 10 bases. Germline V lookup: CDR1 MDHEN, CDR2 SYDVKM. This CDR3 spans 15 amino acids. V lost 4 bases, J lost 5 bases, and 7 bases stayed unmatched. As DNA, the CDR3 is TGTGCCAGCAGTTCACCGGGACAGGGGTGGGAGACCCAGTACTTC. Its translation is CASSSPGQGWETQYF.

The CDR3 region has the DNA TGTGCCAGCAGACACGGGACAGGGAACACCGGGGAGCTGTTTTTT. Its translation is CASRHGTGNTGELFF. V usage is TRBV6-5 and J usage is TRBJ2-2, with TRBD1 identical over 8 bases. V was clipped by 6 bases and J by 1 base; unmatched bases: 4. The germline gives CDR1 MNHEY, CDR2 SVGAGI. The CDR3 is made up of 15 amino acids.

In the case of this clone: Germline is not matched at one junction end, which may reflect a read error. This chain connects TRBV11-3 to TRBJ2-7; a weak D match, TRBD2 (5 bases). The germline gives CDR1 SGHNT, CDR2 YENEEA. This CDR3 spans 13 amino acids. The CDR3 sequence: CASSARGPSNPSW. DNA for the CDR3: TGTGCCAGCAGCGCCCGAGGGCCCTCTAACCCTTCGTGG.

This clone was found once. V gene TRBV7-9 combines with J gene TRBJ1-3; 7 bases map to TRBD1. The germline V gene has CDR1 SEHNR and CDR2 FQNEAQ (reference sequence). The CDR3 runs 19 residues. V was pared by 5 bases and J by 0 bases, with 16 bases of the junction left unmatched. CDR3 DNA: TGTGCCAGCAGCCGGGGGACAGCTAACCTAATGAGCTCTGGAAACACCATATATTTT. This translates into CASSRGTANLMSSGNTIYF. Drawing the rest from reference TRBV7-9 and TRBJ1-3, the complete variable domain is DTGVSQNPRHKITKRGQNVTFRCDPISEHNRLYWYRQTLGQGPEFLTYFQNEAQLEKSRLLSDRFSAERPKGSFSTLEIQRTEQGDSAMYLCASSRGTANLMSSGNTIYFGEGSWLTVV.

The V gene is TRBV12-3 or TRBV12-4, the J gene TRBJ1-2; D uncertain. Trimming removed 7 bases from V and 7 bases from J, with 16 bases in between. CDR3 length: 13 residues. CDR3 nucleotide sequence: TGTGCCAGCATTACGGAACCCCTCCCTGGCTACACCTTC. Translation gives CASITEPLPGYTF.

V is TRBV4-1 and J is TRBJ1-1; 7 nucleotides line up with TRBD1. The CDR3 runs 15 residues. Germline V gives CDR1 MGHRA, CDR2 YSYEKL. The junction had 9 bases not matched to a gene; V was cut back by 4 bases and J by 4 bases. CDR3 nucleotide sequence: TGCGCCAGCAGCCCCCCGAGGGGGCTGGGCACTGAAGCTTTCTTT. Its protein is CASSPPRGLGTEAFF.

The chain carries TRBV5-1 and TRBJ1-1; D not certain. The germline CDR1 and CDR2 sequences are SGHRS and YFSETQ. The CDR3 consists of 14 residues. Deletions cut 0 bases from V and 6 bases from J, with 12 bases between. The CDR3 here is CASSLASGLAEAFF. The CDR3 DNA follows: TGCGCCAGCAGCTTGGCCTCGGGGTTGGCTGAAGCTTTCTTT.

The J gene is TRBJ1-1, the V gene TRBV5-6; 7 nucleotides match TRBD1. After removal of 4 bases from V and 0 bases from J, the junction contained 9 bases not matched to a gene. CDR3 length: 16 residues. Looked up from germline, CDR1 is SGHDT and CDR2 is YYEEEE. The DNA of the CDR3 is TGTGCCAGCAGCCCGGGGGACAGCAGAATGAACACTGAAGCTTTCTTT. This gives the protein CASSPGDSRMNTEAFF. The full variable domain, its missing parts supplied by reference TRBV5-6 and TRBJ1-1, is DAGVTQSPTHLIKTRGQQVTLRCSPKSGHDTVSWYQQALGQGPQFIFQYYEEEERQRGNFPDRFSGHQFPNYSSELNVNALLLGDSALYLCASSPGDSRMNTEAFFGQGTRLTVV.

CDR3 sequence: CASSLFGPPEQYF. Here the CDR3 DNA reads TGTGCCAGCAGTTTATTCGGGCCCCCGGAGCAGTACTTC. This sequence joins TRBV28 and TRBJ2-7, with D uncertain. Germline V gene sequence: CDR1 MDHEN, CDR2 SYDVKM. CDR3 length: 13 amino acids. Trimming removed 1 base at V and 7 bases at J, with 11 bases between. Drawing the rest from reference TRBV28 and TRBJ2-7, the complete variable domain is DVKVTQSSRYLVKRTGEKVFLECVQDMDHENMFWYRQDPGLGLRLIYFSYDVKMKEKGDIPEGYSVSREKKERFSLILESASTNQTSMYLCASSLFGPPEQYFGPGTRLTVT.

The gene calls are TRBV27 and TRBJ1-2, with TRBD1 matching 7 bases. CDR3 size: 14 residues. CDR1 is MNHEY, CDR2 SMNVEV, per germline (reference sequence). The V segment lost 3 bases and the J segment 6 bases; nucleotides outside the gene matches: 7. CDR3 sequence reads: CASSFLEGANGYTF. DNA for the CDR3: TGTGCCAGCAGTTTTTTGGAGGGGGCGAATGGCTACACCTTC.

This clone was observed once. The chain joins TRBV6-5 to TRBJ1-1; a possible D gene is TRBD1 (5 bases). Trimming took off 0 bases at V and 0 bases at J, with 8 bases between the two ends. The CDR3 is 15 residues long. Per the germline V gene, CDR1 is MNHEY and CDR2 is SVGAGI. The chain's CDR3 is CASSYSGTVNTEAFF. CDR3 coding DNA: TGTGCCAGCAGTTACTCGGGGACGGTGAACACTGAAGCTTTCTTT.

J is TRBJ1-2 and V is TRBV7-2; D is perhaps TRBD1 (6 bases). The CDR3 runs 15 residues. The germline V and J ends were trimmed by 6 bases and 2 bases, with 16 bases remaining between them. Germline V gene lookup returns CDR1 SGHTA and CDR2 FQGNSA. The CDR3 protein is CASSSPTGKNYGYTF. CDR3 coding DNA: TGTGCCAGCAGTAGCCCGACAGGAAAAAACTATGGCTACACCTTC.

This chain connects TRBV2 to TRBJ1-2; unclear D gene. The germline V gene encodes CDR1 SNHLY and CDR2 FYNNEI. V shed 0 bases and J shed 6 bases, with 8 bases lying between them. The CDR3 has 13 residues. The CDR3 here is CASSEAPLNGYTF. As DNA, the CDR3 is TGTGCCAGCAGTGAAGCGCCGTTAAATGGCTACACCTTC.

The rearrangement joins TRBV10-3 to TRBJ2-1; D is uncertain. V lost 7 bases to trimming and J lost 6 bases, with 7 bases between them. The CDR3 is made up of 11 amino acids. Germline-derived CDR1 and CDR2 are ENHRY and SYGVKD. As DNA, the CDR3 is TGTGCCATCATGGAAACCAATGAGCAGTTCTTC. As protein: CAIMETNEQFF.

The chain is built from TRBV28 and TRBJ2-7; perhaps TRBD2 as D (6 bases). Trimming removed 3 bases from V and 0 bases from J, with 12 bases in between. The CDR3 length is 15 residues. Per germline, CDR1 MDHEN and CDR2 SYDVKM. CDR3 nucleotide sequence: TGTGCCAGCAGTTTGGAGGGTTCGGGCTCCTACGAGCAGTACTTC. The encoded protein is CASSLEGSGSYEQYF.

The sample holds one count of this clone. The chain couples TRBV27 to TRBJ2-1; 15 bases match TRBD2. This CDR3 is built from 15 residues. Germline loops: CDR1 MNHEY, CDR2 SMNVEV (reference sequence). The V gene end was trimmed by 4 bases and the J gene end by 7 bases; junction bases not matched to a gene: 2. CDR3 residues: CASSSGLAGGNEQFF. The CDR3 DNA is TGTGCCAGCAGTTCCGGACTAGCGGGAGGGAATGAGCAGTTCTTC.

The CDR3 sequence: CANRGENTGELFF. CDR3 nucleotides: TGTGCCAACAGGGGAGAGAACACCGGGGAGCTGTTTTTT. The chain couples TRBV7-2 to TRBJ2-2, with 7 nucleotides matching TRBD1. The V and J ends lost 10 bases and 1 base, in that order; junction bases with no gene match: 3. The CDR3 sequence is 13 residues long. Germline V gene lookup returns CDR1 SGHTA and CDR2 FQGNSA.

About this clone: A junction end diverges from the germline sequence, so it may reflect a read error. V and J are TRBV6-4 and TRBJ1-1, with D unresolved. The CDR3 sequence is 11 residues long. Per the germline V gene, CDR1 is MRHNA and CDR2 is SNTAGT. CDR3 coding DNA: TGTGCCAGCAGTGTTTCAGCGTACCTGGTCTTT. It encodes CASSVSAYLVF.

This rearrangement joins TRBV7-2 to TRBJ2-3; 7 bases match TRBD2. This CDR3 region has 14 residues. Germline V CDR1 and CDR2: SGHTA, FQGNSA. J was trimmed by 3 bases and V by 5 bases; bases with no gene match: 5. CDR3 residues: CASSPGTMTDTQYF. The CDR3 DNA follows: TGTGCCAGCAGCCCCGGGACTATGACAGATACGCAGTATTTT.